This TCR beta chain appears in the sequencing data of a study of T-cell memory formation after mild COVID-19. Germline loops: CDR1 MNHEY, CDR2 SVGAGI. V lost 6 bases to trimming and J lost 7 bases; unmatched junction nucleotides: 8. The CDR3 covers 14 residues. A few counts support this clonotype. Each CDR3 protein is one row after TCRdb ran MiXCR on the 5' RACE reads. Of approximately 480,000 distinct CDR3 sequences in the sample, over 15% were seen once. The specimen sequenced was PBMCs or a T cell subset sorted from them (not recorded which). This receptor was taken from an adult woman who had mild COVID-19 (a few samples of this study predate the infection). Cell type and time point are not known. V usage is TRBV6-5 and J usage is TRBJ1-4; 7 bases align to TRBD1. The CDR3 nucleotides read TGTGCCAGCAGAAGAACAGGGGTGGGTGAAAAACTGTTTTTT. Its protein product is CASRRTGVGEKLFF.